The rows below give T cell receptor beta chains drawn from one sample of a study of T cell responses to AZD1222 COVID-19 vaccine. Method: immunoSEQ multiplex PCR; TCRdb's copy keeps in-frame clones and lacks some. Of 95,000 or so clones in the sample, about 89% were seen once. Specimen: peripheral blood, collected 28 days after the second AZD1222 dose. All receptors derive from an adult who received the AZD1222 COVID-19 vaccine. Both conserved end residues are part of each CDR3. D genes are given only for firm matches. Clone size is not always given. Where it is, it says once, few, many or a class for expanded clones.

- | - | TRBJ1-1 | TRBV19 | TGTGCCAGTAGATTCCAGAGTCCGCCAATGAACACTGAAGCTTTCTTT | CASRFQSPPMNTEAFF
- | - | TRBJ1-6 | TRBV28 | TGTGCCAGCAGTCCCGGGGGCTCCTATAATTCACCCCTCCACTTT | CASSPGGSYNSPLHF
- | - | TRBJ2-3 | TRBV11-2 | TGTGCCAGCAGCTTGGGGCAGGGGAAGACAGATACGCAGTATTTT | CASSLGQGKTDTQYF
- | - | TRBJ1-5 | TRBV7-8 | TGTGCCAGCAGCCTCGGGGGGGTAAATCAGCCCCAGCATTTT | CASSLGGVNQPQHF
TRBD2 | - | TRBJ2-1 | TRBV6-5 | TGTGCCAGCGCTAGGGCGGGAGGTAGGGGCAATGAGCAGTTCTTC | CASARAGGRGNEQFF
- | - | TRBJ1-6 | TRBV7-9 | TGTGCCAGCAGCTTAGATCGGTCACCCCTCCACTTT | CASSLDRSPLHF
- | - | TRBJ2-1 | TRBV5-1 | TGCGCCAGCAGCCACCCCGATGGCAGCCAGGTCTTC | CASSHPDGSQVF
- | - | TRBJ2-1 | TRBV15 | TGTGCCACCAGCAGAGAGTGGGATGAGCAGTTCTTC | CATSREWDEQFF
- | - | TRBJ1-1 | TRBV19 | TGTGCCAGTAGGGACGGAGGCCCGAACACTGAAGCTTTCTTT | CASRDGGPNTEAFF
TRBD2 | - | TRBJ2-1 | TRBV27 | TGTGCCAGCAGTTTAAAGGTGACTAGCGGGAGCTGGGAGCAGTTCTTC | CASSLKVTSGSWEQFF
- | - | TRBJ2-1 | TRBV20-1 | TGCAGTGCCCTTGACAATGAGCAGTTCTTC | CSALDNEQFF
TRBD2 | - | TRBJ2-5 | TRBV19 | TGTGCCAGTAGTCCCGCCCGACTAGCGGGAGGTGAGACCCAGTACTTC | CASSPARLAGGETQYF
- | - | TRBJ1-1 | TRBV28 | TGTGCCAGCAGTTCTCCCGCAAGGGGGGGGACCGAAGCTTTCTTT | CASSSPARGGTEAFF
TRBD1 | - | TRBJ2-3 | TRBV28 | TGTGCCAGCAGTACCGGACAGGGGGCGCAGTATTTT | CASSTGQGAQYF
- | - | TRBJ1-4 | TRBV28 | TGTGCCAGCCCCATAACTAATGAAAAACTGTTTTTT | CASPITNEKLFF
- | once | TRBJ2-7 | TRBV5-1 | TGCGCCAGCAGCTTTAACGGTGAAGGGGACGAGCAGTACTTC | CASSFNGEGDEQYF
- | - | TRBJ2-3 | TRBV24-1 | TGTGCCACCAGTGATCCTGAAGGACTTCATGATGGCACAGATACGCAGTATTTT | CATSDPEGLHDGTDTQYF
TRBD1 | - | TRBJ1-2 | TRBV7-6 | TGTGCCAGCAGCCAGACAGGGTTCGGCTACACCTTC | CASSQTGFGYTF
- | few | TRBJ2-3 | TRBV7-9 | TGTGCCAGCAGCACAAGCGGAGTGGTTGCAGATACGCAGTATTTT | CASSTSGVVADTQYF
TRBD1 | - | TRBJ1-1 | TRBV13 | TGTGCCAGCAGCTACAGACAGGGGAGGGGGGACACTGAAGCTTTCTTT | CASSYRQGRGDTEAFF
- | - | TRBJ2-7 | TRBV6-6 | TGTGCCAGCAAAGGCCCCTACGAGCAGTACTTC | CASKGPYEQYF
- | - | TRBJ1-2 | TRBV29-1 | TGCAGCGTTGACACAGGTCAGAACTATGGCTACACCTTC | CSVDTGQNYGYTF
- | - | TRBJ1-5 | TRBV12-3/TRBV12-4 | TGTGCCAGCAGTTTAAAGGACGATCAGCCCCAGCATTTT | CASSLKDDQPQHF
- | - | TRBJ1-3 | TRBV6-4 | TGTGCCAGCAGTGTCGGATCCTCTGGAAACACCATATATTTT | CASSVGSSGNTIYF
- | - | TRBJ1-1 | TRBV29-1 | TGCAGCGTGCGACAAACTGAAGCTTTCTTT | CSVRQTEAFF
TRBD1 | - | TRBJ2-7 | TRBV11-2 | TGTGCCAGCAGCTACGACAGGGTGAGGAACAAGCAGTACTTC | CASSYDRVRNKQYF
- | - | TRBJ2-6 | TRBV28 | TGTGCCAGCAGTTTAATACCATCTGGGGCCAACGTCCTGACTTTC | CASSLIPSGANVLTF
- | - | TRBJ1-1 | TRBV2 | TGTGCCAGCAACGTACTTGAAGTGAACACTGAAGCTTTCTTT | CASNVLEVNTEAFF
- | - | TRBJ1-2 | TRBV29-1 | TGCAGCGTTGAAGATCTCACCTATGGCTACACCTTC | CSVEDLTYGYTF
- | - | TRBJ2-1 | TRBV5-1 | TGCGCCAGCAGCGGAGCTAGCGCCCATGAGCAGTTCTTC | CASSGASAHEQFF
- | - | TRBJ2-2 | TRBV30 | TGTGCCTGGAGTGGGGATGCAGGGACCGGGGAGCTGTTTTTT | CAWSGDAGTGELFF
TRBD2 | - | TRBJ2-3 | TRBV7-2 | TGTGCCAGCAGCTTGACACTAGCGGGAGTTACAGATACGCAGTATTTT | CASSLTLAGVTDTQYF
- | - | TRBJ2-7 | TRBV7-2 | TGTGCCAGCAGCTTAGGAGGTGGGGCAGGGCCTGTGCCAGACGAGCAGTACTTC | CASSLGGGAGPVPDEQYF
TRBD2 | - | TRBJ2-1 | TRBV6-4 | TGTGCCAGCAGTGACTCAGGGACTAGCGGGAGCAATGAGCAGTTCTTC | CASSDSGTSGSNEQFF
TRBD1 | - | TRBJ1-5 | TRBV28 | TGTGCCAGCAGTTCCCCGACAGGGTTTCAGCCCCAGCATTTT | CASSSPTGFQPQHF
- | - | TRBJ2-7 | TRBV6-2/TRBV6-3 | TGTGCCAGCAGCCCCGGGGGCTACGAGCAGTACTTC | CASSPGGYEQYF
- | - | TRBJ2-3 | TRBV14 | TGTGCCAGCAGCCAAGGGGGGTTTACGGATACGCAGTATTTT | CASSQGGFTDTQYF
- | - | TRBJ1-4 | TRBV30 | TGTGCCTGGGCCAGAGGCGCAGCGAGGGGTGAAAAACTGTTTTTT | CAWARGAARGEKLFF
TRBD1 | - | TRBJ2-7 | TRBV5-1 | TGCGCCAGCAGCTTGGGGGGGACCGGGACAGGGGACTACGAGCAGTACTTC | CASSLGGTGTGDYEQYF
TRBD1 | - | TRBJ2-5 | TRBV5-6 | TGTGCCAGCAGCTTTACCCGGACAGGGGGAGGTGTAGAGACCCAGTACTTC | CASSFTRTGGGVETQYF
- | - | TRBJ2-7 | TRBV6-5 | TGTGCCAGCAGTTACGACCCGCCACCCTACGAGCAGTACTTC | CASSYDPPPYEQYF
- | - | TRBJ2-2 | TRBV24-1 | TGTGCCACCAGTGATCCGCAATGGTACACCGGGGAGCTGTTTTTT | CATSDPQWYTGELFF
TRBD1 | once | TRBJ1-2 | TRBV28 | TGTGCCAGCAGTCCGCCTCCGGGACAGGGTACTGGCTACACCTTC | CASSPPPGQGTGYTF
- | - | TRBJ2-1 | TRBV29-1 | TGCAGCGCTGGGGGCGCGTTCTTC | CSAGGAFF
- | - | TRBJ2-1 | TRBV5-1 | TGCGCCAGCAGCTTGGGGCTAGCCGCGGAGCAGTTCTTC | CASSLGLAAEQFF
- | - | TRBJ2-3 | TRBV30 | TGTGCCTGGGGGACGAGCGCAGATACGCAGTATTTT | CAWGTSADTQYF
- | - | TRBJ2-7 | TRBV6-6 | TGTGCCAGCCCTAGGGGGGACCGCCTCTACGAGCAGTACTTC | CASPRGDRLYEQYF
TRBD1 | few | TRBJ2-7 | TRBV18 | TGTGCCAGCTCACCACCGGGACAGGGTTGGTACGAGCAGTACTTC | CASSPPGQGWYEQYF
- | - | TRBJ1-3 | TRBV18 | TGTGCCAGCTCACGCCCACCCCGAACTGGAAACACCATATATTTT | CASSRPPRTGNTIYF